This TCR beta chain was captured in a study of monozygotic twins with inflammatory bowel disease. Study findings and constraints: A reduction in TCRbeta diversity (inverse Simpson) was seen in IBD patients relative to healthy co-twins.

TCRdb re-called the 5' RACE reads; every CDR3 protein appears as one record, without DNA. In all, the sample yields about 420,000 distinct CDR3 sequences. Regarding this clonotype: Its specificity is unknown.

This CDR3 has 15 residues. Germline-derived CDR1 and CDR2 are SGHVS and FNYEAQ. The source is a human donor with ulcerative colitis or Crohn's disease, or a healthy co-twin of an affected twin (not recorded which). Sequences were obtained from blood. This chain joins TRBV7-6 and TRBJ1-1; TCRdb reports TRBD1, a call that lacks DNA to check it against. CDR3 protein: CASSQGQGLATEAFF.